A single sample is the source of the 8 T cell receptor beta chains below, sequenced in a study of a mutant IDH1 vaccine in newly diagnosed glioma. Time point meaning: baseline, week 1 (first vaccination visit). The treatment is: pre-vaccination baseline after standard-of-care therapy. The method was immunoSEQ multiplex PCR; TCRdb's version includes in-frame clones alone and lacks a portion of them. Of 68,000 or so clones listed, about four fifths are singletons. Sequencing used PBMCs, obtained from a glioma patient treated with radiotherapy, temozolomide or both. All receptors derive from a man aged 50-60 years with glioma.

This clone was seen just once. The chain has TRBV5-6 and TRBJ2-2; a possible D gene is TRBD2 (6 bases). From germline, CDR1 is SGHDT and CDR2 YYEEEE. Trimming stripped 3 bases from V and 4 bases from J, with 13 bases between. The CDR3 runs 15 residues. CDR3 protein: CASSSPGLPTGELFF. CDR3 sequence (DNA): TGTGCCAGCAGCTCTCCGGGACTCCCCACCGGGGAGCTGTTTTTT.

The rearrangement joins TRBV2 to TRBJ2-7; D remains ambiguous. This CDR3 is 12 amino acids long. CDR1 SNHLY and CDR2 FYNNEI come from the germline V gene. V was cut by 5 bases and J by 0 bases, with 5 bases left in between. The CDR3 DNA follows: TGTGCCAGCAGTAGCCTCTCCTACGAGCAGTACTTC. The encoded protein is CASSSLSYEQYF.

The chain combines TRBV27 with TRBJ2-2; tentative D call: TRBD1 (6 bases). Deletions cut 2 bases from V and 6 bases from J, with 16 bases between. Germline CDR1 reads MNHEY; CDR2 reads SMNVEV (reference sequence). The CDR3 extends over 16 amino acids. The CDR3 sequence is CASSLMGARRPGELFF. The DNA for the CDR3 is TGTGCCAGCAGTTTAATGGGGGCAAGGCGCCCCGGGGAGCTGTTTTTT.

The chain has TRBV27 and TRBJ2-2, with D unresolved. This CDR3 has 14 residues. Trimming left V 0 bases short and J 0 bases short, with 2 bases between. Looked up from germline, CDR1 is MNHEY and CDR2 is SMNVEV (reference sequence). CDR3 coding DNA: TGTGCCAGCAGTTTATCCTCGAACACCGGGGAGCTGTTTTTT. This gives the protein CASSLSSNTGELFF.

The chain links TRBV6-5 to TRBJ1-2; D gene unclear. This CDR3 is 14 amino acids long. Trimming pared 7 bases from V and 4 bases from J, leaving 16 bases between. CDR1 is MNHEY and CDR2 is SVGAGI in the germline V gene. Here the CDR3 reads CASTLDPAGYGYTF. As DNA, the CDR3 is TGTGCCAGCACTCTCGACCCGGCGGGCTATGGCTACACCTTC.

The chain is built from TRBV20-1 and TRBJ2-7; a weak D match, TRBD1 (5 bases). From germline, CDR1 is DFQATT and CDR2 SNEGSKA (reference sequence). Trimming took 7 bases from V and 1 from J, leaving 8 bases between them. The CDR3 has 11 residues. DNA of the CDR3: TGCAGTGGGGGCGAGTCCTACGAGCAGTACTTC. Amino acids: CSGGESYEQYF.

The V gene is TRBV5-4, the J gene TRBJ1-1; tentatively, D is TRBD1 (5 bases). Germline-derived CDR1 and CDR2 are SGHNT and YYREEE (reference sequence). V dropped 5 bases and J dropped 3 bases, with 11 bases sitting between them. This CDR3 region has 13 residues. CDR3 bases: TGTGCCAGCAGACCCGACAGCTACACTGAAGCTTTCTTT. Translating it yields CASRPDSYTEAFF.

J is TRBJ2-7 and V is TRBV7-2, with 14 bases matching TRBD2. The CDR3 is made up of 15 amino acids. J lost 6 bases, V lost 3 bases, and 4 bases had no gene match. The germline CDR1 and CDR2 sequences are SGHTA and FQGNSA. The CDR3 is CASSLTSGGAGEQYF. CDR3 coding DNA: TGTGCCAGCAGCTTGACTAGCGGGGGGGCGGGCGAGCAGTACTTC. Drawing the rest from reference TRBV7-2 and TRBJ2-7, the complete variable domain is GAGVSQSPSNKVTEKGKDVELRCDPISGHTALYWYRQSLGQGLEFLIYFQGNSAPDKSGLPSDRFSAERTGGSVSTLTIQRTQQEDSAVYLCASSLTSGGAGEQYFGPGTRLTVT.